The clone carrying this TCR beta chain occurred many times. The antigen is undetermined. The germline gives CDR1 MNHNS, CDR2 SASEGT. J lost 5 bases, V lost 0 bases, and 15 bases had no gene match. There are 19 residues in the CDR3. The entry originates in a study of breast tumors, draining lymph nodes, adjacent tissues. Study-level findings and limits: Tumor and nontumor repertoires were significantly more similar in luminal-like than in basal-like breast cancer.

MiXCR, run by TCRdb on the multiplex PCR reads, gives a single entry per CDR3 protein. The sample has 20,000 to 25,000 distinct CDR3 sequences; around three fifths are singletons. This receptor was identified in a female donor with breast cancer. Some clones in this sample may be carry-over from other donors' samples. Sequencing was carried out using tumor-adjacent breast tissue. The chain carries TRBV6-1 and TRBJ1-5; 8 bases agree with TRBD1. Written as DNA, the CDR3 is TGTGCCAGCAGTGAAGCACGGCAGGGGGCGCGAGGGGGGGATCAGCCCCAGCATTTT. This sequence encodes CASSEARQGARGGDQPQHF.